This T cell receptor beta chain was retrieved from a study of T cell responses to AZD1222 COVID-19 vaccine. CDR3 size: 12 residues. Germline CDR1 reads KGHDR; CDR2 reads SFDVKD. Trimming cost V 6 bases and J 5 bases, with 9 bases left between them. TCRdb keeps only in-frame clones here, not all; method: immunoSEQ multiplex PCR. The sample holds about 140,000 clones, around 93% seen once. The chain links TRBV24-1 to TRBJ2-5; D unresolved. The specimen comprised peripheral blood, sampled 28 days after the second AZD1222 dose. This TCR was recovered from an adult who received the AZD1222 COVID-19 vaccine. The CDR3, as DNA: TGTGCCACCAGTTATGGTGGGGAGACCCAGTACTTC. The encoded protein is CATSYGGETQYF.